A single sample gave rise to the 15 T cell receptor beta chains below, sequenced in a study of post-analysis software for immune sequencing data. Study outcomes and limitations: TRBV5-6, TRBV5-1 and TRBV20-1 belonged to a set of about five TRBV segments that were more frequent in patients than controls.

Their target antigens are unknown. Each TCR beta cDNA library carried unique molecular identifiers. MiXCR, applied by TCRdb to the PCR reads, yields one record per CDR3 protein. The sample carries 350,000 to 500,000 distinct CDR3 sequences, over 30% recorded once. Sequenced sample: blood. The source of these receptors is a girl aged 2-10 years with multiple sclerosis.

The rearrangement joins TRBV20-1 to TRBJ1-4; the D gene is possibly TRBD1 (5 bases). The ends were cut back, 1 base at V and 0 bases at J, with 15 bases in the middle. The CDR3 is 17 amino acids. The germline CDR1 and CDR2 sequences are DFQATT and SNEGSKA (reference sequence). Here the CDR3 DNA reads TGCAGTGCTAGAGGCAGGGCCTTACATGCAACTAATGAAAAACTGTTTTTT. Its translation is CSARGRALHATNEKLFF.

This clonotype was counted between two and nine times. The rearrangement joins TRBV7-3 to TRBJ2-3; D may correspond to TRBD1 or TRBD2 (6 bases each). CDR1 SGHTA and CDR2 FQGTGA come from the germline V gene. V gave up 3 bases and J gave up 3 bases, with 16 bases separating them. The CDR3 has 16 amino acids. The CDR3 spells CASSFGGGILTDTQYF. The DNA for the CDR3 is TGTGCCAGCAGCTTTGGGGGCGGGATCCTGACAGATACGCAGTATTTT.

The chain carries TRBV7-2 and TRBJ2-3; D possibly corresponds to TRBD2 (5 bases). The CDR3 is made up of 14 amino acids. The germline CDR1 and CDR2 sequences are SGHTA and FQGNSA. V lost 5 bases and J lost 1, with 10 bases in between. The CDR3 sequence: CASSAGLRTDTQYF. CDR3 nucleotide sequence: TGTGCCAGCAGCGCGGGCTTACGCACAGATACGCAGTATTTT.

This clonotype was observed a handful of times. CDR3 nucleotide sequence: TGTGCCAGCCTTTTCTACCCTTTCGACGGTTCCTACAATGAGCAGTTCTTC. Its protein product is CASLFYPFDGSYNEQFF. The V gene is TRBV6-6, the J gene TRBJ2-1; D is undetermined. The CDR3 consists of 17 residues. Germline V CDR1 and CDR2: MNHNY, SVGAGI (reference sequence). Trimming removed 8 bases from V and 1 base from J, with 21 bases in between.

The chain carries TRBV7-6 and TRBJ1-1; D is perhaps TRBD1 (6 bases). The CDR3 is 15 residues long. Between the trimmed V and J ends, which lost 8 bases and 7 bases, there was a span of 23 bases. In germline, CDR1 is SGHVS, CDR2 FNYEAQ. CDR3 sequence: CASRGPGIGRGEAFF. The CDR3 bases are TGTGCCAGCCGGGGGCCAGGGATTGGCCGTGGTGAAGCTTTCTTT. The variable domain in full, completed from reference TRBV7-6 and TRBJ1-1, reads GAGVSQSPRYKVTKRGQDVALRCDPISGHVSLYWYRQALGQGPEFLTYFNYEAQQDKSGLPNDRFSAERPEGSISTLTIQRTEQRDSAMYRCASRGPGIGRGEAFFGQGTRLTVV.

The CDR3, as DNA: TGCAGCGGACGGGACAGGGATTACAATGAGCAGTTCTTC. It specifies CSGRDRDYNEQFF. This chain joins TRBV29-1 and TRBJ2-1, with TRBD1 identical over 9 bases. Germline V gene lookup returns CDR1 SQVTM and CDR2 ANQGSEA. This CDR3 region has 13 residues. V shed 7 bases, J shed 4 bases, and the junction held 5 bases outside the gene matches.

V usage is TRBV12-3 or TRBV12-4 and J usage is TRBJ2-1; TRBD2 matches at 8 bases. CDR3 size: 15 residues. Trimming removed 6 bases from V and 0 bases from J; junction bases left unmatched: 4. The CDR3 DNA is TGTGCCAGCAGCTGGACTAGCCTCTCCTACAATGAGCAGTTCTTC. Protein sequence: CASSWTSLSYNEQFF.

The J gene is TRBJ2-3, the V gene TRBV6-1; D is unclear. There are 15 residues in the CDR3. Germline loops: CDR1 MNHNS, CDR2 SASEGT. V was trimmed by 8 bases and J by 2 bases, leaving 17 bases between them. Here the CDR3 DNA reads TGTGCCAGCTCCCCCAGAGCACTCAACACAGATACGCAGTATTTT. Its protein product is CASSPRALNTDTQYF.

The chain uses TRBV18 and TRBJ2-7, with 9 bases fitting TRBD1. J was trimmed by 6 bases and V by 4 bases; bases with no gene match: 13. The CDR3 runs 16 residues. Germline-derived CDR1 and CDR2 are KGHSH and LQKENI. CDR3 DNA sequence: TGTGCCAGCTCACTCCCAACAGGGGGCGCGGCCCCCGAGCAGTACTTC. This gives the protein CASSLPTGGAAPEQYF.

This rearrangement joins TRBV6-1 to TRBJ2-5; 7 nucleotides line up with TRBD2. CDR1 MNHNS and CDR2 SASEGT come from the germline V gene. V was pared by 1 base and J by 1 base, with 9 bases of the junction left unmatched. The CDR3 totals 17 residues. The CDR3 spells CASSEGRLAGAQETQYF. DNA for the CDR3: TGTGCCAGCAGTGAAGGAAGACTAGCAGGTGCCCAAGAGACCCAGTACTTC.

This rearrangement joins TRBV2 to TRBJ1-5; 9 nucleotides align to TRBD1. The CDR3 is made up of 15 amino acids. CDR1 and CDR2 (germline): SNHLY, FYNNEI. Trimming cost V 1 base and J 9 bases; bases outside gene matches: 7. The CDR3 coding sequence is TGTGCCAGCAGTGAAGGGGGACAGGGCGGAAGGCCCCAGCATTTT. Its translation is CASSEGGQGGRPQHF.

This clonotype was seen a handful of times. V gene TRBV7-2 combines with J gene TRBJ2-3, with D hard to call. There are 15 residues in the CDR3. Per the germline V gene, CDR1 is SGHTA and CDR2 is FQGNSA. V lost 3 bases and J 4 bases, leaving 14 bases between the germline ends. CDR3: CASSFNTGSSDTQYF. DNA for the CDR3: TGTGCCAGCAGCTTTAACACTGGTAGTTCAGATACGCAGTATTTT.

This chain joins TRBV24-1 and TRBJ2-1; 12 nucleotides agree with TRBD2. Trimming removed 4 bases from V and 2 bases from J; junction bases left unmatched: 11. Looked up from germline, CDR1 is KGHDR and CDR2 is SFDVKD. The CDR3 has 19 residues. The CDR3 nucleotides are TGTGCCACCAGTGAATCGGGACTAGCGGGTGGTGGGGCCTACAATGAGCAGTTCTTC. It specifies CATSESGLAGGGAYNEQFF.

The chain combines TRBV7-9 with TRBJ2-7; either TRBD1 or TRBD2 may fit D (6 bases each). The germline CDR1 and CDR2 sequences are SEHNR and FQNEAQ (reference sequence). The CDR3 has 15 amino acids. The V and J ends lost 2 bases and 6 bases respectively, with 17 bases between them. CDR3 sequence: CASSLIGGQGSEQYF. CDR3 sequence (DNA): TGTGCCAGCAGCTTAATCGGGGGCCAGGGGAGCGAGCAGTACTTC.

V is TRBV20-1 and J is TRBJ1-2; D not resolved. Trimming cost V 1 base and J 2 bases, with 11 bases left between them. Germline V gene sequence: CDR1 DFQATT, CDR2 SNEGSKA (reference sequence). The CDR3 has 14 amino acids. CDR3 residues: CSARAVATNYGYTF. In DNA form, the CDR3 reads TGCAGTGCTAGAGCGGTTGCAACGAACTATGGCTACACCTTC.